Detailed here is one TCR beta chain. The sample belongs to a study of blood T cell repertoires in COVID-19. Deletions cut 3 bases from V and 2 bases from J, with 10 bases between. The CDR3 length is 14 residues. Per germline, CDR1 SGHDN and CDR2 FVKESK. Sequencing was performed with immunoSEQ multiplex PCR; in TCRdb, only in-frame clones are kept and a portion is missing. The sample includes roughly 220,000 clones, 86% of them seen just once. The sample consisted of PBMCs or T cells enriched from blood (not recorded which). The V gene is TRBV14, the J gene TRBJ1-2; D might be TRBD1 (5 bases). This TCR was recovered from a woman between 40 and 55 years old with acute COVID-19. The CDR3 DNA is TGTGCCAGCAGCCAGACAAACAGGAACTATGGCTACACCTTC. Translated, it gives CASSQTNRNYGYTF.